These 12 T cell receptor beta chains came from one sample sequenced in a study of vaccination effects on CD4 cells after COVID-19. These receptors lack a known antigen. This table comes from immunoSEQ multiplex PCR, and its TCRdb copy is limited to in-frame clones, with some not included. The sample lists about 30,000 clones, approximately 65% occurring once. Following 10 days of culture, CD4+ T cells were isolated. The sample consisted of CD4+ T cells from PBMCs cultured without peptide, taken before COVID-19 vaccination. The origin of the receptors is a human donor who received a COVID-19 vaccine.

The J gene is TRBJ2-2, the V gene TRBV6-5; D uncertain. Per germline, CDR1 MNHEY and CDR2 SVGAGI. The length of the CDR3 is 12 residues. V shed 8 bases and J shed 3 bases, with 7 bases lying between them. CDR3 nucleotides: TGTGCCAGCGGACGGGACACCGGGGAGCTGTTTTTT. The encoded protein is CASGRDTGELFF.

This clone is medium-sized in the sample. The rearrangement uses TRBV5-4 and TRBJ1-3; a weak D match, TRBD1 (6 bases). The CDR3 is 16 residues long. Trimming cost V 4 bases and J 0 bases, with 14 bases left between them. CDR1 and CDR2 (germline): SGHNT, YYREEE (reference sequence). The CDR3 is CASSTGGGASGNTIYF. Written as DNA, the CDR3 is TGTGCCAGCAGCACCGGAGGGGGGGCCTCTGGAAACACCATATATTTT.

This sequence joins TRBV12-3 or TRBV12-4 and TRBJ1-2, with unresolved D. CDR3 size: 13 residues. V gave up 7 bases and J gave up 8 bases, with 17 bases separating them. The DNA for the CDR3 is TGTGCCAGCACCCTGGGGAGGGTACACGGCTACACCTTC. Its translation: CASTLGRVHGYTF.

Here the CDR3 reads CASSFLAPGELFF. CDR3 nucleotide sequence: TGTGCCAGCAGTTTCCTTGCTCCCGGGGAGCTGTTTTTT. The J gene is TRBJ2-2, the V gene TRBV6-5; D not resolved. Trimming cost V 4 bases and J 6 bases, with 9 bases left between them. Germline CDR1 is MNHEY and CDR2 is SVGAGI. CDR3 length equals 13 residues.

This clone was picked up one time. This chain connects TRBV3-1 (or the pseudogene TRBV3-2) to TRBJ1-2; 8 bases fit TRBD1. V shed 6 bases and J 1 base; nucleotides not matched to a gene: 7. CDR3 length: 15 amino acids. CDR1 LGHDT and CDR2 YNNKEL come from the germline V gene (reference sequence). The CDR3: CASRRSGTGNYGYTF. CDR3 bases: TGTGCCAGCAGACGATCCGGGACAGGTAACTATGGCTACACCTTC.

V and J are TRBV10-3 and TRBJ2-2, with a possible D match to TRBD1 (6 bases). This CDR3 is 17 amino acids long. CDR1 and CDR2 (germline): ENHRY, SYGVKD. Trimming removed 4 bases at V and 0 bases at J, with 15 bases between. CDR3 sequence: CAISVFLGQPNTGELFF. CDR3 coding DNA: TGTGCCATCAGTGTATTTCTGGGACAACCGAACACCGGGGAGCTGTTTTTT.

As DNA, the CDR3 is TGTGCCACCAGTGGGGGCGGCGGGGCCATTACAGATACGCAGTATTTT. Translating it yields CATSGGGGAITDTQYF. The chain recombines TRBV24-1 with TRBJ2-3; perhaps TRBD2 as D (6 bases). The germline CDR1 and CDR2 sequences are KGHDR and SFDVKD. The CDR3 runs to 16 residues. Trimming took off 5 bases at V and 3 bases at J, with 17 bases between the two ends.

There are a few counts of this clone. The CDR3 nucleotides read TGCGCCAGCAGTGAGTCGACCGGGAATGGCTACACCTTC. Protein: CASSESTGNGYTF. This chain joins TRBV10-1 and TRBJ1-2; D unresolved. V lost 0 bases, J lost 6 bases, and 8 bases lay in between. Per germline, CDR1 WNHNN and CDR2 SYGVQD (reference sequence). The CDR3 is 13 residues long.

The CDR3 DNA reads as TGCAGTGGCGGGCAGAACAATGAGCAGTTCTTC. It is translated as CSGGQNNEQFF. V is TRBV20-1 and J is TRBJ2-1, with TRBD2 as a possible D gene (5 bases). Trimming shortened V by 7 bases and J by 5 bases, and 9 bases separated the two germline ends. Germline V CDR1 and CDR2: DFQATT, SNEGSKA (reference sequence). This CDR3 contains 11 residues.

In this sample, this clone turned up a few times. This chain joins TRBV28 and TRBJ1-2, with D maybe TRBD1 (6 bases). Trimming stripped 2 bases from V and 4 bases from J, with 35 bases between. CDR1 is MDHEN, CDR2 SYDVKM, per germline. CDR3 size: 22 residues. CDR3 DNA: TGTGCCAGCAGTTTAACCGGTGGGGGGTATGGGACAAGGCGCCTAGGTAGCTATGGCTACACCTTC. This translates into CASSLTGGGYGTRRLGSYGYTF.

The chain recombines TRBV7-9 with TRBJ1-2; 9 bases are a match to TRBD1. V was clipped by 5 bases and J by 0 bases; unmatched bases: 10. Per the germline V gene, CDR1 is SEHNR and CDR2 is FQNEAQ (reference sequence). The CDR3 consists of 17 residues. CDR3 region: CASSPEPGQGSNYGYTF. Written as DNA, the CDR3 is TGTGCCAGCAGCCCTGAACCGGGACAGGGTTCTAACTATGGCTACACCTTC.

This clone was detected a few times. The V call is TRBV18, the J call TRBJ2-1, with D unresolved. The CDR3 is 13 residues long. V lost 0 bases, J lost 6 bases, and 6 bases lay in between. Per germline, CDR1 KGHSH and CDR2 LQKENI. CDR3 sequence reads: CASSPPGPNEQFF. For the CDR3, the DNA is TGTGCCAGCTCACCACCGGGTCCCAATGAGCAGTTCTTC.